Listed below are T cell receptor beta chains from one sample, sequenced in a study of PD-1 blockade in classical Hodgkin lymphoma. Assay used: immunoSEQ multiplex PCR; TCRdb lists only in-frame clones, some missing. The data hold tens of thousands of clones, with roughly 86% observed a single time. Sample: peripheral blood mononuclear cells (PBMCs), taken at baseline. Receptor source: a human donor with classical Hodgkin lymphoma. Both conserved end residues are part of each CDR3. Each record gives: J gene, clone size, D gene, V gene, CDR3 DNA, CDR3 protein. A D gene is named only where the DNA matches it firmly. Where a row states a size, it is once, few, many or the class of an expanded clone; other rows omit it.

j_call: TRBJ1-2
clone_size: NA
d_call: NA
v_call: TRBV4-2
cdr3_nt: TGTGCCAGCAGCCAAATAACCACGGATGGCTACACCTTC
cdr3_aa: CASSQITTDGYTF

j_call: TRBJ1-5
clone_size: NA
d_call: NA
v_call: TRBV2
cdr3_nt: TGTGCCAGCAGTGAACAGGGTAGCAATCAGCCCCAGCATTTT
cdr3_aa: CASSEQGSNQPQHF

j_call: TRBJ2-7
clone_size: NA
d_call: NA
v_call: TRBV19
cdr3_nt: TGTGCCAGTAGTATAGATCACCCTCAGTCTAGCTCCTACGAGCAGTACTTC
cdr3_aa: CASSIDHPQSSSYEQYF

j_call: TRBJ2-2
clone_size: NA
d_call: TRBD1
v_call: TRBV2
cdr3_nt: TGTGCCAGCAGTAACCCCCCCGGGACAGGGCGGGCCGGGGAGCTGTTTTTT
cdr3_aa: CASSNPPGTGRAGELFF

j_call: TRBJ2-7
clone_size: NA
d_call: NA
v_call: TRBV27
cdr3_nt: TGTGCCAGCAGTTTATGGGTAGGGTACGAGCAGTACTTC
cdr3_aa: CASSLWVGYEQYF

j_call: TRBJ2-1
clone_size: NA
d_call: TRBD2
v_call: TRBV5-5
cdr3_nt: TGTGCCAGCAGTCTCTTGCGCGGGAGGAATTATGAGCAGTTCTTC
cdr3_aa: CASSLLRGRNYEQFF

j_call: TRBJ2-4
clone_size: NA
d_call: NA
v_call: TRBV10-1
cdr3_nt: TGCGCCAGCAGTCCTCCAGGGGGGGAGGAGGGCATTCAGTACTTC
cdr3_aa: CASSPPGGEEGIQYF

j_call: TRBJ2-2
clone_size: NA
d_call: TRBD1
v_call: TRBV6-1
cdr3_nt: TGTGCCAGCATCTCCGGGACAGAAACTTCCGGGGAGCTGTTTTTT
cdr3_aa: CASISGTETSGELFF

j_call: TRBJ2-7
clone_size: medium-sized
d_call: TRBD1
v_call: TRBV7-2
cdr3_nt: TGTGCCAGCAGCCTTCTCCGGACAGGCGCCTACGAGCAGTACTTC
cdr3_aa: CASSLLRTGAYEQYF

j_call: TRBJ2-3
clone_size: NA
d_call: TRBD2
v_call: TRBV5-1
cdr3_nt: TGCGCCAGCAGCCCATCCCTGGGGGGGAGCACAGATACGCAGTATTTT
cdr3_aa: CASSPSLGGSTDTQYF

j_call: TRBJ2-7
clone_size: NA
d_call: NA
v_call: TRBV4-1
cdr3_nt: TGCGCCAGCAGCCAAGATCTGATAGGGAGTGACGAGCAGTACTTC
cdr3_aa: CASSQDLIGSDEQYF

j_call: TRBJ1-2
clone_size: NA
d_call: TRBD1
v_call: TRBV28
cdr3_nt: TGTGCCAGCAGTCTACAGGGGGCCAGCTATGGCTACACCTTC
cdr3_aa: CASSLQGASYGYTF

j_call: TRBJ1-5
clone_size: NA
d_call: NA
v_call: TRBV4-3
cdr3_nt: TGCGCCAGCAGCCAAGCCCTTCAGCAGCCCCAGCATTTT
cdr3_aa: CASSQALQQPQHF

j_call: TRBJ2-7
clone_size: medium-sized
d_call: TRBD2
v_call: TRBV13
cdr3_nt: TGTGCCAGCAGCCTAGGTAGACTAGCGGGAGTCGGGCAGTACTTC
cdr3_aa: CASSLGRLAGVGQYF

j_call: TRBJ2-7
clone_size: few
d_call: TRBD1
v_call: TRBV19
cdr3_nt: TGTGCCAGTAGTGTAGGGACAGGGAACGAGCAGTACTTC
cdr3_aa: CASSVGTGNEQYF

j_call: TRBJ2-3
clone_size: NA
d_call: NA
v_call: TRBV28
cdr3_nt: TGTGCCAGCAGTTTGGTGCTAGCCCACACCACGGGCACAGATACGCAGTATTTT
cdr3_aa: CASSLVLAHTTGTDTQYF

j_call: TRBJ2-7
clone_size: NA
d_call: NA
v_call: TRBV19
cdr3_nt: TGTGCCAGTAGTCCTAGCGTGAACTCCTACGAGCAGTACTTC
cdr3_aa: CASSPSVNSYEQYF

j_call: TRBJ1-1
clone_size: NA
d_call: NA
v_call: TRBV7-9
cdr3_nt: TGTGCCAGCAGCCGCGATACAGTGAACACTGAAGCTTTCTTT
cdr3_aa: CASSRDTVNTEAFF

j_call: TRBJ2-7
clone_size: NA
d_call: TRBD1
v_call: TRBV10-3
cdr3_nt: TGTGCCATTTCAGGGGGCTACTCCTACGAGCAGTACTTC
cdr3_aa: CAISGGYSYEQYF

j_call: TRBJ2-7
clone_size: NA
d_call: NA
v_call: TRBV7-9
cdr3_nt: TGTGCCAGCAGCCACTCTAGGGAGCAGTACTTC
cdr3_aa: CASSHSREQYF

j_call: TRBJ2-3
clone_size: few
d_call: NA
v_call: TRBV4-1
cdr3_nt: TGCGCCAGCAGCCAAGATGGGCCAGCATATACGCAGTATTTT
cdr3_aa: CASSQDGPAYTQYF

j_call: TRBJ1-4
clone_size: NA
d_call: NA
v_call: TRBV6-1
cdr3_nt: TGTGCCAGCAGTGATTACATGGTTGATGAAAAACTGTTTTTT
cdr3_aa: CASSDYMVDEKLFF

j_call: TRBJ2-7
clone_size: NA
d_call: TRBD1
v_call: TRBV4-2
cdr3_nt: TGTGCCAGCAGCCAAGGGTTGACAGGGGAACCCTACGAGCAGTACTTC
cdr3_aa: CASSQGLTGEPYEQYF

j_call: TRBJ2-7
clone_size: NA
d_call: NA
v_call: TRBV4-1
cdr3_nt: TGCGCCAGCAGCCAAGAGTTAGGACTATTCGCCGAGCAGTACTTC
cdr3_aa: CASSQELGLFAEQYF

j_call: TRBJ1-6
clone_size: NA
d_call: TRBD1
v_call: TRBV7-3
cdr3_nt: TGTGCCAGAAGACAGGGGAGGGGTCCCGTTTGCGTTAATTCACCCCTCCACTTT
cdr3_aa: CARRQGRGPVCVNSPLHF

j_call: TRBJ2-7
clone_size: NA
d_call: TRBD2
v_call: TRBV6-1
cdr3_nt: TGTGCCAGCAGTGAAGCGGGAGGGTCCGACGAGCAGTACTTC
cdr3_aa: CASSEAGGSDEQYF

j_call: TRBJ2-3
clone_size: NA
d_call: TRBD1
v_call: TRBV10-2
cdr3_nt: TGCGCCAGCAGTAGACAGGGGACAGATACGCAGTATTTT
cdr3_aa: CASSRQGTDTQYF

j_call: TRBJ2-5
clone_size: NA
d_call: NA
v_call: TRBV19
cdr3_nt: TGTGCCAGTAGTCCTCGCGGCCAGCCGGTTAAAGAGACCCAGTACTTC
cdr3_aa: CASSPRGQPVKETQYF

j_call: TRBJ1-3
clone_size: NA
d_call: NA
v_call: TRBV28
cdr3_nt: TGTGCCAGCACACTGAGCTCTGGAAACACCATATATTTT
cdr3_aa: CASTLSSGNTIYF

j_call: TRBJ2-3
clone_size: NA
d_call: NA
v_call: TRBV7-3
cdr3_nt: TGTGCCAGCAGCTTAGTAGGGGATACGCAGTATTTT
cdr3_aa: CASSLVGDTQYF

j_call: TRBJ2-7
clone_size: NA
d_call: NA
v_call: TRBV18
cdr3_nt: TGTGCCAGCTCAGACGGACGCGAGCAGTACTTC
cdr3_aa: CASSDGREQYF

j_call: TRBJ2-7
clone_size: NA
d_call: NA
v_call: TRBV7-9
cdr3_nt: TGTGCCAGCAGCTTAGCGGGTACCCCATTATCGTACGAGCAGTACTTC
cdr3_aa: CASSLAGTPLSYEQYF

j_call: TRBJ2-3
clone_size: NA
d_call: TRBD2
v_call: TRBV27
cdr3_nt: TGTGCCAGCAGTTGGAGCGGGGGACTCGCAGATACGCAGTATTTT
cdr3_aa: CASSWSGGLADTQYF

j_call: TRBJ1-1
clone_size: NA
d_call: NA
v_call: TRBV7-2
cdr3_nt: TGTGCCAGCAGCTTAGATTTCTCCCTAGGGGGAGCTTTCTTT
cdr3_aa: CASSLDFSLGGAFF

j_call: TRBJ2-1
clone_size: NA
d_call: TRBD2
v_call: TRBV6-5
cdr3_nt: TGTGCCAGCAGTGCGACTAGCGGGAGTTCCAATGAGCAGTTCTTC
cdr3_aa: CASSATSGSSNEQFF